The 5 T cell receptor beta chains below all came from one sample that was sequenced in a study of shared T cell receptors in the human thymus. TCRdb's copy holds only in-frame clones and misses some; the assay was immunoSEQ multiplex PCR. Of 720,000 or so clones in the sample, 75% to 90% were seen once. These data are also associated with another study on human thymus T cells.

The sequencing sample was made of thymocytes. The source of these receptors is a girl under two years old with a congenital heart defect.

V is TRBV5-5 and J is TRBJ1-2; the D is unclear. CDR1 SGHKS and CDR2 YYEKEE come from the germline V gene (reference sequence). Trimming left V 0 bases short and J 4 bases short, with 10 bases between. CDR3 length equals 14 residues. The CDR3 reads CASSLVPGAYGYTF. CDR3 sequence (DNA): TGTGCCAGCAGCTTGGTTCCGGGAGCCTATGGCTACACCTTC.

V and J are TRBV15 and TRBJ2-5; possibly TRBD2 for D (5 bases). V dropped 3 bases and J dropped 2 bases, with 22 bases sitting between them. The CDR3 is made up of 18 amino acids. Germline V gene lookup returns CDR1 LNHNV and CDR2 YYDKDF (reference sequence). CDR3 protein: CATSSRVGEAAIQETQYF. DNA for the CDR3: TGTGCCACCAGCAGCCGCGTGGGAGAGGCAGCTATTCAAGAGACCCAGTACTTC.

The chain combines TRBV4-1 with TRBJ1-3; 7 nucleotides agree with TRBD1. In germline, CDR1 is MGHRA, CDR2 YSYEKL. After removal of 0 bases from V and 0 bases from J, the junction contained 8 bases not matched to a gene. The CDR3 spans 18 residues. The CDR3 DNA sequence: TGCGCCAGCAGCCAAGATCTTGGGACAGCAGGCTCTGGAAACACCATATATTTT. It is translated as CASSQDLGTAGSGNTIYF.

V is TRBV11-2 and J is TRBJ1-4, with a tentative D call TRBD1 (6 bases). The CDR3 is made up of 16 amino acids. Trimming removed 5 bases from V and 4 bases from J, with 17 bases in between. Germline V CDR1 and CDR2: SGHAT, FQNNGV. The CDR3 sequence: CASSRSEGVINEKLFF. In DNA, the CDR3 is TGTGCCAGCAGCAGATCTGAGGGGGTTATTAATGAAAAACTGTTTTTT.

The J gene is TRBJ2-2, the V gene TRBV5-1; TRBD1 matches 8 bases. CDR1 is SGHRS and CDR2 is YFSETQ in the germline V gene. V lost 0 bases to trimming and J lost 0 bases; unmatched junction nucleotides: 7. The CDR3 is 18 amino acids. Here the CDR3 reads CASSLASRGLANTGELFF. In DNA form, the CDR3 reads TGCGCCAGCAGCTTGGCCTCCAGGGGGCTGGCGAACACCGGGGAGCTGTTTTTT. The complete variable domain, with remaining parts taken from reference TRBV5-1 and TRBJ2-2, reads KAGVTQTPRYLIKTRGQQVTLSCSPISGHRSVSWYQQTPGQGLQFLFEYFSETQRNKGNFPGRFSGRQFSNSRSEMNVSTLELGDSALYLCASSLASRGLANTGELFFGEGSRLTVL.